This T cell receptor beta chain was profiled in a study of brain T cells in children with intractable seizures. Some clones are missing from TCRdb's copy, which holds only in-frame ones; the method was immunoSEQ multiplex PCR. The sample comprises 340,000 or so clones, about 93% of which are singletons, and around 5% rests with the top ten. Time point denoted: blood from clinic visit 5 months post-surgery; TSC patient then seizure free. Only cases whose brain tissue showed the highest T cell transcript signatures were sequenced. Pre-surgery treatment included at least one anti-epileptic drug. Germline CDR1 is SGHVS and CDR2 is FQNEAQ. The CDR3 is 13 residues long. Trimming removed 0 bases from V and 4 bases from J, with 7 bases in between. This clone was observed once. Its antigen is unknown. General observations from the study: Patients' HCMV serostatus was unknown; virus specificity rests on CDR3 similarity alone. Absence of clones before surgery may stem from lower sequencing depth.

Sequences were derived from peripheral blood, sampled about 5 months after surgery. This chain links TRBV7-8 with TRBJ2-7; D is uncertain. This TCR came from a boy in the first two years of life with tuberous sclerosis and intractable seizures. The CDR3, as DNA: TGTGCCAGCAGCTTAGCGCGTAGTTACGAGCAGTACTTC. This gives the protein CASSLARSYEQYF.